The T cell receptor (beta chain) under discussion was sequenced for a study of T cell repertoires in cytomegalovirus infection. Each CDR3 protein gets one entry after TCRdb re-called the reads with MiXCR. In the table there are hundreds of thousands of distinct CDR3 sequences, approximately 7% of which are singletons. The junction had 4 bases not matched to a gene; V was cut back by 2 bases and J by 0 bases. Germline CDR1 reads LGHDT; CDR2 reads YNNKEL (reference sequence). This CDR3 contains 17 residues. This receptor was identified in a human donor in good health (CMV status not recorded). Some clones in this sample may be carry-over from other donors' samples. Sequencing used PBMCs. The rearrangement uses TRBV3-1 and TRBJ2-6, with 7 bases that match TRBD1. CDR3 in amino acids: CASSQPDRSSGANVLTF. CDR3 in DNA: TGTGCCAGCAGCCAACCGGACAGGAGCTCTGGGGCCAACGTCCTGACTTTC.